The 32 T cell receptor beta chains below come from one sample, sequenced in a study of regulatory T cells in long-lasting Graves disease. As for time point: newly diagnosed GD, antithyroid drugs for less than 3 months. Preparation of the TCR library used RNA extracted from PBMCs. Sequencing libraries for TCR beta were prepared with iRepertoire HTBI primers and Arm-PCR of CDR3 regions. TCRdb fed the multiplex PCR reads into MiXCR, producing one record per CDR3 protein. The table records approximately 400,000 distinct CDR3 sequences, approximately 15% of them present only once. In addition, the sample was reused for a study of T cells in Graves' hyperthyroidism and ophthalmopathy.

The specimen was peripheral blood mononuclear cells (PBMCs), collected at new diagnosis, from a patient treated with antithyroid drugs. Receptor source: a woman in her thirties or forties with Graves disease.

Ten or more counts support this clonotype. This rearrangement joins TRBV7-9 to TRBJ2-1; 9 bases map to TRBD2. The CDR3 spans 16 residues. CDR1 and CDR2 from the germline V gene are SEHNR and FQNEAQ (reference sequence). V dropped 5 bases and J dropped 3; count of bases not matched to a gene: 8. The CDR3 coding sequence is TGTGCCAGCAGCATAGATAGCGGGAGACTCTACAATGAGCAGTTCTTC. This encodes CASSIDSGRLYNEQFF.

This clonotype was counted at least ten times. V usage is TRBV11-2 and J usage is TRBJ2-1; D might be TRBD2 (5 bases). CDR1 and CDR2 from the germline V gene are SGHAT and FQNNGV. The CDR3 extends over 14 amino acids. Trimming shortened V by 5 bases and J by 8 bases, and 16 bases separated the two germline ends. CDR3 sequence reads: CASSPWGVSDEQFF. The CDR3 DNA reads as TGTGCCAGCAGCCCGTGGGGAGTTTCTGATGAGCAGTTCTTC.

The table lists this clonotype with many counts. The gene calls are TRBV6-1 and TRBJ2-7, with 7 bases identical to TRBD2. The V gene end was trimmed by 6 bases and the J gene end by 6 bases; junction bases not matched to a gene: 20. There are 17 residues in the CDR3. Germline-derived CDR1 and CDR2 are MNHNS and SASEGT. CDR3 in DNA: TGTGCCAGCAGCCCCCCGAGGGAAGTAGGCTGGGGGGGCGAGCAGTACTTC. It yields the protein CASSPPREVGWGGEQYF.

This sequence joins TRBV5-1 and TRBJ1-2; the D is unclear. The CDR3 is 14 residues long. CDR1 is SGHRS, CDR2 YFSETQ, per germline. V lost 1 base and J 2 bases, leaving 9 bases between the germline ends. The CDR3 DNA sequence: TGCGCCAGCAGCTTGACACCTTTCAACTATGGCTACACCTTC. Translation gives CASSLTPFNYGYTF.

This clonotype came up many times. The CDR3, as DNA: TGTGCCACCAGTGACCCTGTATCAGCGGAGACCGGGGAGCTGTTTTTT. Its protein is CATSDPVSAETGELFF. The V gene is TRBV24-1, the J gene TRBJ2-2; D is possibly TRBD2 (5 bases). Per germline, CDR1 KGHDR and CDR2 SFDVKD. The CDR3 contains 16 residues. The germline V and J ends were trimmed by 4 bases and 5 bases, with 16 bases remaining between them.

In this sample, this clonotype turned up many times. V and J are TRBV12-3 or TRBV12-4 and TRBJ1-2; a weak D match, TRBD1 (5 bases). This CDR3 region has 14 residues. Trimming took 5 bases from V and 5 from J, leaving 15 bases between them. CDR3 residues: CASSPRQLRYGYTF. The DNA for the CDR3 is TGTGCCAGCAGTCCGAGACAGCTTCGGTATGGCTACACCTTC.

This clonotype was counted between two and nine times. The genes are TRBV4-1 and TRBJ1-5, with a weak D call TRBD1 (5 bases). Between the trimmed V and J ends, which lost 4 bases and 5 bases, there was a span of 15 bases. Germline lookup yields CDR1 MGHRA and CDR2 YSYEKL. The CDR3 runs 15 residues. CDR3 amino acids: CASSPGQGFDQPQHF. The CDR3 DNA sequence: TGCGCCAGCAGCCCGGGGCAGGGTTTCGATCAGCCCCAGCATTTT.

This clonotype was counted only a few times. DNA for the CDR3: TGCGCCAGCAGCTTGGTTCCGCAGGGCTCTCGGAGCGAGCAGTACTTC. Amino acid sequence: CASSLVPQGSRSEQYF. This sequence joins TRBV5-1 and TRBJ2-7, with D possibly TRBD1 on 5 matching bases. CDR1 and CDR2 from the germline V gene are SGHRS and YFSETQ. This CDR3 is 16 amino acids long. The V end was cut by 0 bases, the J end by 6 bases, with 19 bases between.

This clonotype has at least ten counts. Here the CDR3 DNA reads TGTGCCAGCCCTGAACAGGGCGCCGTCACAGATACGCAGTATTTT. Amino acid sequence: CASPEQGAVTDTQYF. The chain carries TRBV2 and TRBJ2-3, with D perhaps matching TRBD1 (6 bases). V shed 8 bases and J shed 2 bases, with 17 bases lying between them. The CDR3 sequence is 15 residues long. In germline, CDR1 is SNHLY, CDR2 FYNNEI.

This clonotype was seen at least ten times. V usage is TRBV28 and J usage is TRBJ2-5, with 9 bases matching TRBD1. CDR3 length: 16 amino acids. Germline CDR1 reads MDHEN; CDR2 reads SYDVKM. With V trimmed by 2 bases and J by 5 bases, 9 bases remained unmatched. The CDR3 sequence is CASSLRDRDHGETQYF. The DNA for the CDR3 is TGTGCCAGCAGTTTACGGGACAGGGACCATGGGGAGACCCAGTACTTC.

This clonotype appeared many times. V is TRBV2 and J is TRBJ2-7; D uncertain. The germline V gene has CDR1 SNHLY and CDR2 FYNNEI. Trimming left V 8 bases short and J 2 bases short, with 13 bases between. The CDR3 contains 13 residues. CDR3 DNA sequence: TGTGCCAGCTCCCTCGCTAGAACCTACGAGCAGTACTTC. Protein: CASSLARTYEQYF.

The chain has TRBV9 and TRBJ2-1, with TRBD2 matching over 8 bases. The CDR3 length is 18 residues. V shed 0 bases and J 0 bases; nucleotides not matched to a gene: 8. Per germline, CDR1 SGDLS and CDR2 YYNGEE. For the CDR3, the DNA is TGTGCCAGCAGCGTAGTGACTAGCGATCGGAGCTCCTACAATGAGCAGTTCTTC. Translated, it gives CASSVVTSDRSSYNEQFF.

This clonotype was picked up one time. J is TRBJ2-7 and V is TRBV5-6, with a weak D call TRBD2 (6 bases). Deletions cut 3 bases from V and 2 bases from J, with 15 bases between. Germline CDR1 reads SGHDT; CDR2 reads YYEEEE. CDR3 size: 15 residues. In DNA, the CDR3 is TGTGCCAGCAGCTGGGACCCGGGGGTTGCCTACGAGCAGTACTTC. Amino acids: CASSWDPGVAYEQYF. Complete variable domain (other parts from reference TRBV5-6 and TRBJ2-7): DAGVTQSPTHLIKTRGQQVTLRCSPKSGHDTVSWYQQALGQGPQFIFQYYEEEERQRGNFPDRFSGHQFPNYSSELNVNALLLGDSALYLCASSWDPGVAYEQYFGPGTRLTVT.

This clonotype was counted many times. CDR3 nucleotide sequence: TGTGCCAGCAGTGCAGGGGGACAGGGCAATCAGCCCCAGCATTTT. Translated, it gives CASSAGGQGNQPQHF. The rearrangement uses TRBV2 and TRBJ1-5, with 8 bases fitting TRBD1. CDR1 is SNHLY, CDR2 FYNNEI, per germline. The V and J ends lost 4 bases and 2 bases, in that order; junction bases with no gene match: 4. This CDR3 spans 15 amino acids.

Many counts were recorded for this clonotype. V gene TRBV12-3 or TRBV12-4 combines with J gene TRBJ1-4; TRBD1 is a possible D gene (5 bases). The V and J ends lost 2 bases and 7 bases respectively, with 8 bases between them. The CDR3 is 13 amino acids. The CDR3 DNA reads as TGTGCCAGCAGTTTACGGGGGACTGAAAAACTGTTTTTT. Translation: CASSLRGTEKLFF.

This clonotype was seen more than once but under ten times. J is TRBJ2-1 and V is TRBV24-1; D possibly corresponds to TRBD1 (5 bases). The length of the CDR3 is 18 residues. V was shortened by 2 bases and J by 2 bases, with 18 bases between the two germline ends. Germline V gives CDR1 KGHDR, CDR2 SFDVKD. The CDR3 DNA sequence: TGTGCCACCAGTGATTCAGCAGGGATCGTAGGGCCCTACAATGAGCAGTTCTTC. Translation: CATSDSAGIVGPYNEQFF.

This clonotype appeared many times. The DNA of the CDR3 is TGTGCTAGTGGTTTGGTACTTGGCAGCTCCTACGAGCAGTACTTC. Protein product: CASGLVLGSSYEQYF. The V gene is TRBV12-5, the J gene TRBJ2-7; D call uncertain. The V end lost 0 bases, the J end lost 0 bases, and 9 bases lay between the germline ends. CDR1 LGHNT and CDR2 FRNRAP come from the germline V gene. This CDR3 spans 15 amino acids.

This clonotype was observed many times. The V gene is TRBV3-1, the J gene TRBJ2-2; TRBD2 aligns across 14 bases. The CDR3 spans 20 residues. CDR1 and CDR2 (germline): LGHDT, YNNKEL (reference sequence). With V trimmed by 0 bases and J by 6 bases, 12 bases remained unmatched. The CDR3 region is CASSQEETSGRASSPGELFF. CDR3 DNA sequence: TGTGCCAGCAGCCAAGAAGAGACTAGCGGGAGGGCCTCGAGCCCCGGGGAGCTGTTTTTT.

Turning to this clonotype: A much larger clonotype is one base distant, so this may be a read error. The chain's CDR3 is CASRMPGLAGNETQYF. The CDR3 nucleotides read TGCGCCAGCAGGATGCCGGGACTAGCGGGAAACGAGACCCAGTACTTC. The chain links TRBV5-1 to TRBJ2-5; 13 nucleotides agree with TRBD2. Germline CDR1 is SGHRS and CDR2 is YFSETQ. This CDR3 has 16 amino acids. Trimming at V came to 5 bases and at J to 5 bases, leaving 9 bases not matched to a gene.

The rearrangement uses TRBV6-5 and TRBJ2-1; no definite D call. This CDR3 contains 15 residues. Trimming shortened V by 0 bases and J by 8 bases, and 14 bases separated the two germline ends. The germline CDR1 and CDR2 sequences are MNHEY and SVGAGI. CDR3 loop: CASSYSVGVRHEQFF. Written as DNA, the CDR3 is TGTGCCAGCAGTTACTCGGTTGGCGTTAGGCATGAGCAGTTCTTC.

This clonotype has at least ten counts. V gene TRBV2 combines with J gene TRBJ2-3, with D perhaps assigned TRBD1 or TRBD2 (5 bases each). The CDR3 has 18 amino acids. Germline V gene data show CDR1 as SNHLY and CDR2 as FYNNEI. The ends were cut back, 1 base at V and 2 bases at J, with 19 bases in the middle. CDR3 sequence (DNA): TGTGCCAGCAGTGAAGGGGCTGGTAGAGGGGAGAACACAGATACGCAGTATTTT. Translated, it gives CASSEGAGRGENTDTQYF. The variable domain in full, completed from reference TRBV2 and TRBJ2-3, reads EPEVTQTPSHQVTQMGQEVILRCVPISNHLYFYWYRQILGQKVEFLVSFYNNEISEKSEIFDDQFSVERPDGSNFTLKIRSTKLEDSAMYFCASSEGAGRGENTDTQYFGPGTRLTVL.

The rearrangement joins TRBV20-1 to TRBJ2-7; 11 positions match TRBD1. Germline CDR1 and CDR2: DFQATT and SNEGSKA (reference sequence). V was clipped by 0 bases and J by 2 bases; unmatched bases: 3. There are 15 residues in the CDR3. For the CDR3, the DNA is TGCAGTGCTAGAGATGGACAGGGGGCGACCTACGAGCAGTACTTC. It specifies CSARDGQGATYEQYF.

The rearrangement uses TRBV5-5 and TRBJ2-2; 8 bases line up with TRBD1. With 4 bases clipped from V and 2 bases from J, the junction kept 7 bases outside the gene matches. This CDR3 spans 16 amino acids. CDR1 is SGHKS, CDR2 YYEKEE, per germline (reference sequence). CDR3: CASSQKQGVNTGELFF. CDR3 in DNA: TGTGCCAGCAGCCAAAAACAGGGGGTAAACACCGGGGAGCTGTTTTTT.

This clonotype was detected ten times or more. The J gene is TRBJ2-3, the V gene TRBV3-1; 10 bases align to TRBD1. This CDR3 spans 14 amino acids. V dropped 4 bases and J dropped 9; count of bases not matched to a gene: 7. The V gene's germline CDR1 is LGHDT and CDR2 YNNKEL (reference sequence). DNA for the CDR3: TGTGCCAGCAGCCCCCGGGACAGGGGACGGACGCAGTATTTT. It specifies CASSPRDRGRTQYF.

There are many counts of this clonotype. The chain joins TRBV10-3 to TRBJ2-7, with 8 bases fitting TRBD1. CDR3 length: 14 amino acids. Unmatched junction bases numbered 1, after V lost 0 bases and J lost 3 bases. The germline gives CDR1 ENHRY, CDR2 SYGVKD. In nucleotides, the CDR3 is TGTGCCATCAGTGAGTCAACAGGGGGCTACGAGCAGTACTTC. Residues: CAISESTGGYEQYF.

This clonotype has ten or more counts. The V call is TRBV30, the J call TRBJ2-1; TRBD2 is a possible D gene (6 bases). Germline CDR1 and CDR2: GTSNPN and SVGIG (reference sequence). The CDR3 spans 15 residues. Trimming removed 1 base from V and 0 bases from J, with 10 bases in between. CDR3 region: CAWSGRESSYNEQFF. The CDR3 DNA is TGTGCCTGGAGTGGCCGGGAGAGCTCCTACAATGAGCAGTTCTTC.

The rearrangement links TRBV3-1 to TRBJ2-5; 7 bases are shared with TRBD1. The V segment lost 5 bases and the J segment 5 bases; nucleotides outside the gene matches: 5. Per germline, CDR1 LGHDT and CDR2 YNNKEL (reference sequence). This CDR3 is 13 amino acids long. The CDR3 coding sequence is TGTGCCAGCAGCGAACAGGGGTGGGAGACCCAGTACTTC. It specifies CASSEQGWETQYF.

In its sample, this clonotype was seen many times. The V gene is TRBV27, the J gene TRBJ2-3; D is unresolved. V gave up 5 bases and J gave up 2 bases, with 14 bases separating them. Germline assignment: CDR1 MNHEY and CDR2 SMNVEV (reference sequence). This CDR3 is built from 15 residues. CDR3 region: CASSLSLSLTDTQYF. The CDR3 bases are TGTGCCAGCAGTCTGAGTTTGTCTCTCACAGATACGCAGTATTTT.

This clonotype has a count of ten or more. The chain employs TRBV12-3 or TRBV12-4 and TRBJ2-1; D possibly corresponds to TRBD1 (6 bases). With 5 bases removed from V and 0 bases from J, the gap between germline ends came to 14 bases. This CDR3 is built from 16 residues. The CDR3 region has the DNA TGTGCCAGCAGTCCCCCCCCAGGGGCCTCCTACAATGAGCAGTTCTTC. It encodes CASSPPPGASYNEQFF.

This clonotype came up a few times. The chain has TRBV5-1 and TRBJ1-2; D ambiguous. Germline CDR1 and CDR2: SGHRS and YFSETQ. This CDR3 spans 12 amino acids. V was trimmed by 6 bases and J by 6 bases, leaving 12 bases between them. CDR3 residues: CASNSAVDGYTF. The CDR3 DNA follows: TGCGCCAGCAATTCAGCCGTCGATGGCTACACCTTC.

At least ten counts were recorded for this clonotype. The DNA of the CDR3 is TGTGCCAGCAGCTTCCCGGGACAGGTTAGAAACATTCAGTACTTC. Translation: CASSFPGQVRNIQYF. The chain employs TRBV7-9 and TRBJ2-4; 8 positions match TRBD1. The germline V gene has CDR1 SEHNR and CDR2 FQNEAQ (reference sequence). V lost 3 bases and J lost 6; bases outside the gene matches: 7. The CDR3 runs to 15 residues. The variable domain in full, completed from reference TRBV7-9 and TRBJ2-4, reads DTGVSQNPRHKITKRGQNVTFRCDPISEHNRLYWYRQTLGQGPEFLTYFQNEAQLEKSRLLSDRFSAERPKGSFSTLEIQRTEQGDSAMYLCASSFPGQVRNIQYFGAGTRLSVL.

The chain recombines TRBV24-1 with TRBJ2-1; no firm D call. The V gene lost 0 bases and the J gene lost 7 bases, with 12 bases spanning the gap. The germline gives CDR1 KGHDR, CDR2 SFDVKD. The CDR3 sequence is 15 residues long. CDR3 DNA: TGTGCCACCAGTGATTTGGTCAGCGCCGCGAATGAGCAGTTCTTC. The encoded protein is CATSDLVSAANEQFF.